This record concerns one T cell receptor (beta chain) sequence. The data were produced by immunoSEQ multiplex PCR, yet TCRdb's version contains in-frame clones alone and is incomplete. Among a few hundred thousand clones listed, around 89% were seen once. The data derive from a study of blood T cell repertoires in COVID-19. CDR3 length equals 11 residues. The ends were cut back, 7 bases at V and 9 bases at J, with 16 bases in the middle. The germline gives CDR1 GTSNPN, CDR2 SVGIG (reference sequence). Sequenced material: PBMCs or T cells enriched from blood (not recorded which). The clonotype originates from a woman under 30 with acute COVID-19. The gene calls are TRBV30 and TRBJ2-7; D perhaps matches TRBD2 (5 bases). CDR3 in amino acids: CALWAGNGQYF. The CDR3 bases are TGTGCCTTATGGGCCGGGAATGGGCAGTACTTC.